This TCR beta chain is drawn from a study of early T cells in non-severe SARS-CoV-2 infection. Study-wide context: Chains stayed unpaired after sequencing of bulk RNA from unsorted whole blood. Overall study results and limits: Clonotype matching in VDJdb favored anti-spike CD8 responses and did not capture private and CD4 specificities.

Worth noting for this clonotype: Antigen specificity is unknown.

Each single cDNA molecule received a unique molecular identifier. TCRdb ran MiXCR on the 5' RACE reads and lists one entry per CDR3 protein. The sample lists about 92,000 distinct CDR3 sequences, approximately 15% occurring once. There are 15 residues in the CDR3. Germline V gene lookup returns CDR1 SGHRS and CDR2 YFSETQ. The germline V and J ends were trimmed by 1 base and 0 bases, with 9 bases remaining between them. The chain links TRBV5-1 to TRBJ2-3; no reliable D call. Material: whole blood. This clonotype originated in an adult who was a healthcare worker with PCR-confirmed SARS-CoV-2 infection or an uninfected control (not recorded which). The chain's CDR3 is CASSLLWISTDTQYF. The DNA for the CDR3 is TGCGCCAGCAGCTTGTTGTGGATTAGCACAGATACGCAGTATTTT.